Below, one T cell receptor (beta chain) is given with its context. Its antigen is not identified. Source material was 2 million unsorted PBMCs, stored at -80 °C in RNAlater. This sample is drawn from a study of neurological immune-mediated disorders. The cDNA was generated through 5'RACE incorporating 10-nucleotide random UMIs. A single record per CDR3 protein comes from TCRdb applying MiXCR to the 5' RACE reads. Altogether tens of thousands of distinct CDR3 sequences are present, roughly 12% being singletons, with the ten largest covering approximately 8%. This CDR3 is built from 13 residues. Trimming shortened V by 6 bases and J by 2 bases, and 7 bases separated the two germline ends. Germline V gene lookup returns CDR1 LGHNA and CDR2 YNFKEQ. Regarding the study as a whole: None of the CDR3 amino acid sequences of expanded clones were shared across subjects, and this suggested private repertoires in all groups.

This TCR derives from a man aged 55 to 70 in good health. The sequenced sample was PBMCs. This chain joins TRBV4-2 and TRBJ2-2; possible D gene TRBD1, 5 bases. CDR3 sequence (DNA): TGTGCCAGCAGGACAGCAAACACCGGGGAGCTGTTTTTT. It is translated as CASRTANTGELFF.